These T cell receptor beta chains were read from a single sample in a study of blood T cell repertoires in COVID-19. Sequenced by immunoSEQ multiplex PCR; TCRdb stores in-frame clones only, minus some. The sample lists around 99,000 clones, more than 70% seen once, with about 4% in the top ten. The sample taken for sequencing was peripheral blood. The receptors here all came from a human donor in a cohort sampled during active COVID-19. Both conserved end residues are part of each CDR3. A D gene is named only where the DNA matches it firmly. Clone sizes are given selectively: once, few, many, or a class where the clone is expanded.

J gene	clone size	V gene	D gene	CDR3 DNA	CDR3 protein
TRBJ1-1	once	TRBV4-3	TRBD1	TGCGCCAGCAGCCAAGATACAACAGGGGGCAGTGAAGCTTTCTTT	CASSQDTTGGSEAFF
TRBJ2-2	NA	TRBV6-1	NA	TGTGCCAGCAGTGAAGGCACGGCGAACACCGGGGAGCTGTTTTTT	CASSEGTANTGELFF
TRBJ2-3	NA	TRBV6-1	TRBD2	TGTGCCAGCAGTGATGGGCTTGCGGGAGGAAGCACAGATACGCAGTATTTT	CASSDGLAGGSTDTQYF
TRBJ2-3	NA	TRBV5-1	TRBD2	TGCGCCAGCAGCTACGGGACTAGCGGGAGACAGGGGGGCGCGCAGTATTTT	CASSYGTSGRQGGAQYF
TRBJ2-3	NA	TRBV9	TRBD1	TGTGCCAGCAGCTTCAGACAGGGGGCTACAGATACGCAGTATTTT	CASSFRQGATDTQYF
TRBJ2-2	once	TRBV5-4	NA	TGTGCCATAGCCTGGGGCCCCGGGGAGCTGTTTTTT	CAIAWGPGELFF
TRBJ1-2	NA	TRBV19	TRBD1	TGTGCCAGTAGAACCCCCGGGACAGACTATGGCTACACCTTC	CASRTPGTDYGYTF
TRBJ2-3	few	TRBV27	NA	TGTGCCAGCAGTTTACGCGGGGGCACAGATACGCAGTATTTT	CASSLRGGTDTQYF
TRBJ1-6	NA	TRBV28	TRBD1	TGTGCCACCAATCCCGGGACAGGGGATTCACCCCTCCACTTT	CATNPGTGDSPLHF
TRBJ2-3	NA	TRBV19	NA	TGTGCCAGCTCCAGGGGGGCAGATACGCAGTATTTT	CASSRGADTQYF
TRBJ2-5	once	TRBV5-1	TRBD2	TGCGCCAGCAGCTTGTCGTCGGGGGGGTACCAAGAGACCCAGTACTTC	CASSLSSGGYQETQYF
TRBJ2-3	NA	TRBV7-2	TRBD2	TGTGCCACCTGGGGAGGGGATACGCAGTATTTT	CATWGGDTQYF
TRBJ1-1	NA	TRBV11-2	NA	TGTGCCAGCGGTCAGCGTAGCCCTGAAGCTTTCTTT	CASGQRSPEAFF
TRBJ2-7	NA	TRBV7-2	NA	TGTGCCAGCAGCCTAAGACCCGGACAAAACTACGAGCAGTACTTC	CASSLRPGQNYEQYF
TRBJ1-5	NA	TRBV10-1	TRBD1	TGCGCCAGCAGTGAGCCGGAAGCCGGGACAGGTGTCAATCAGCCCCAGCATTTT	CASSEPEAGTGVNQPQHF
TRBJ2-7	few	TRBV18	TRBD2	TGTGCCAGCTCAGGTAGCGGGAGCGGTATTTACGAGCAGTACTTC	CASSGSGSGIYEQYF
TRBJ2-4	NA	TRBV6-2/TRBV6-3	NA	TGTGCCAGCAGTTACGAACTGACAGGTCCCCACATTCAGTACTTC	CASSYELTGPHIQYF
TRBJ1-5	NA	TRBV7-2	NA	TGTGCCAGCAGCTTGCAGGGCAATCAGCCCCAGCATTTT	CASSLQGNQPQHF
TRBJ2-5	NA	TRBV7-2	TRBD2	TGTGCCAGCATCCCGGGACTAGCGGTACAAGAGACCCAGTACTTC	CASIPGLAVQETQYF
TRBJ2-3	NA	TRBV3-1/TRBV3-2	NA	TGTGCCAGCAGCCAAGCCCGGGATACGCAGTATTTT	CASSQARDTQYF
TRBJ1-2	NA	TRBV12-3/TRBV12-4	NA	TGTGCCAGCAGCAACAGGGCTGGCTATGGCTACACCTTC	CASSNRAGYGYTF
TRBJ1-2	NA	TRBV20-1	NA	TGCAGTCCCTCGGGGAGTGGCGGCTACACCTTC	CSPSGSGGYTF
TRBJ1-1	NA	TRBV5-1	NA	TGCGCCAGCAGCTTGGACGGGGTGAACACTGAAGCTTTCTTT	CASSLDGVNTEAFF
TRBJ1-1	NA	TRBV19	NA	TGTGCCAGTAGTGGGTTTATTTCCCGGGGAGTTAACACTGAAGCTTTCTTT	CASSGFISRGVNTEAFF
TRBJ1-2	NA	TRBV7-9	TRBD1	TGTGCCAGCAGCTTAGTAGGCCGGGACAGCTATGGCTACACCTTC	CASSLVGRDSYGYTF
TRBJ2-3	few	TRBV5-1	NA	TGCGCCAGCAGCTTGGGGCACTGGGGTTCCGCCCGGGGGACAGATACGCAGTATTTT	CASSLGHWGSARGTDTQYF
TRBJ1-1	NA	TRBV21-1	NA	TGTGCCAGCAGCGAAAAGGGAGGACGGTCTTTT	CASSEKGGRSF
TRBJ1-6	NA	TRBV7-6	TRBD1	TGTGCCAGCAGCCGAGGGGGCGCCTATAATTCACCCCTCCACTTT	CASSRGGAYNSPLHF
TRBJ2-1	NA	TRBV7-7	TRBD2	TGTGCCAGCAGCCCGGGACTAGCGGGAGTACGCGAGCAGTTCTTC	CASSPGLAGVREQFF
TRBJ2-3	NA	TRBV30	TRBD2	TGTGCCTGGACCATAGCGGGAGGGCGCACAGATACGCAGTATTTT	CAWTIAGGRTDTQYF
TRBJ1-5	NA	TRBV28	NA	TGTGCCAGCACCCTATTACGGCGGGTTTCCAATCAGCCCCAGCATTTT	CASTLLRRVSNQPQHF
TRBJ1-3	NA	TRBV28	NA	TGTGCCAGCAAGGGAGGACACTCTGGAAACACCATATATTTT	CASKGGHSGNTIYF
TRBJ2-1	NA	TRBV11-3	TRBD2	TGTGCCAGCAGCTCCGGACTAGCCCTAACCTCGGAGGAGCAGTTCTTC	CASSSGLALTSEEQFF
TRBJ1-2	few	TRBV24-1	NA	TGTGCCACGAGCCTAGGGGAAGGCTACACCTTC	CATSLGEGYTF
TRBJ2-5	NA	TRBV29-1	NA	TGCAGCGTTGAAGATGACAGTTTTTGGGAGACCCAGTACTTC	CSVEDDSFWETQYF
TRBJ2-2	NA	TRBV5-1	TRBD1	TGCGCCAGCAGCCCGGACAGGGGATCGGGTACCGGGGAGCTGTTTTTT	CASSPDRGSGTGELFF
TRBJ1-2	NA	TRBV5-1	TRBD1	TGCGCCAGCAGCTTGGCTCACGGACAGGGCTATGGCTACACCTTC	CASSLAHGQGYGYTF
TRBJ2-1	few	TRBV4-1	TRBD2	TGCGCCAGCAGCCACATTAGCGGGAGGGCTACGAATGAGCAGTTCTTC	CASSHISGRATNEQFF
TRBJ2-7	NA	TRBV3-1/TRBV3-2	TRBD1	TGTGCCAGCAGCCTACAGGGGTTCGAGCAGTACTTC	CASSLQGFEQYF
TRBJ1-4	NA	TRBV15	NA	TGTGCCACCAGCAGAGGGACAGAGGGAAATAATGAAAAACTGTTTTTT	CATSRGTEGNNEKLFF
TRBJ2-2	NA	TRBV6-5	TRBD1	TGTGCCAGCAGTTACCGGGACAGATTGGGTGGGGAGCTGTTTTTT	CASSYRDRLGGELFF
TRBJ2-1	once	TRBV18	TRBD2	TGTGCCAGCTCACCACCTAGCGGGAGCTTGGGTGAGCAGTTCTTC	CASSPPSGSLGEQFF
TRBJ2-1	NA	TRBV7-2	TRBD2	TGTGCCAGCAGCATCTGGACTAGCGGAAACAATGAGCAGTTCTTC	CASSIWTSGNNEQFF
TRBJ2-1	NA	TRBV3-1/TRBV3-2	NA	TGTGCCAGCAGCCCCCCCGGCAATGAGCAGTTCTTC	CASSPPGNEQFF
TRBJ2-5	NA	TRBV19	TRBD1	TGTGCCAGTAGTGCGATATACAGGGGGTACCAAGAGACCCAGTACTTC	CASSAIYRGYQETQYF
TRBJ2-3	NA	TRBV27	TRBD1	TGTGCCAGCAGTTTTGGGGCAGGGGGAAGCACAGATACGCAGTATTTT	CASSFGAGGSTDTQYF
TRBJ2-3	few	TRBV28	TRBD1	TGTGCCAGCAGTTCTCCCGGGACAGGGTCTTTTGATACGCAGTATTTT	CASSSPGTGSFDTQYF